The T cell receptor beta chain under discussion was sequenced for a study of human T cells and chemical hapten exposure. Study-wide background: Patients' scalps got diphenylcyclopropenone weekly throughout the approximately 25-week study.

With regard to this clonotype: Antigen unknown.

Time point here: patch test 3, about 24 weeks after DPC sensitization. As for treatment: therapeutic diphenylcyclopropenone sensitization with weekly scalp DPC. Every donor had alopecia and was 18 to 70 years old; all were suitable for DPC. The library attached unique molecular identifiers to individual cDNA molecules. TCRdb ran MiXCR on the RACE reads and lists one entry per CDR3 protein. The sample records over 100,000 distinct CDR3 sequences, roughly 12% being singletons. Study findings and constraints: A positive correlation with patch test score was shown by PT1 expanded TCR counts.

V lost 6 bases to trimming and J lost 7 bases; unmatched junction nucleotides: 6. Germline assignment: CDR1 PRHDT and CDR2 FYEKMQ (reference sequence). There are 13 residues in the CDR3. This sequence was found in a woman between 50 and 59 years old with alopecia areata. Some clones in this sample may be carry-over from other donors' samples. The rearrangement uses TRBV13 and TRBJ1-5; 7 bases fit TRBD1. Specimen: whole blood, collected in connection with sensitization to the hapten diphenylcyclopropenone (DPC). This CDR3 is CASSQGVQQPQHF. CDR3 DNA sequence: TGTGCCAGCAGTCAGGGGGTCCAACAGCCCCAGCATTTT. Together with reference TRBV13 and TRBJ1-5, the CDR3 gives the full variable domain: AAGVIQSPRHLIKEKRETATLKCYPIPRHDTVYWYQQGPGQDPQFLISFYEKMQSDKGSIPDRFSAQQFSDYHSELNMSSLELGDSALYFCASSQGVQQPQHFGDGTRLSIL.